Detailed here is one T cell receptor beta chain. This specimen belongs to a study of blood T cell repertoires in COVID-19. The overall study: Whether acute or convalescent, the COVID-19 samples came from the United States, Italy and Spain.

In the original workflow: Amplification of reference gene primers provided the estimated nucleated cell counts. Sequenced by immunoSEQ multiplex PCR; TCRdb stores in-frame clones only, minus some. The D gene and trimming were derived from the DNA, and the V and J assignments and clone size from that table. Altogether fewer than 300,000 clones are present, around 82% being singletons, with the ten largest covering less than 4%. This CDR3 is 16 amino acids long. The V and J ends lost 5 bases and 6 bases, in that order; junction bases with no gene match: 8. Germline V gene lookup returns CDR1 SGHVS and CDR2 FQNEAQ.

The sequence was collected from a woman younger than 30 with acute or convalescent COVID-19. The chain links TRBV7-8 to TRBJ1-6, with TRBD1 identical over 9 bases. The sample comprised peripheral blood. As DNA, the CDR3 is TGTGCCAGCAGCCCCCGGGGGGGACAGGGTAATTCACCCCTCCACTTT. Encoded protein: CASSPRGGQGNSPLHF.